Below are 21 T cell receptor beta chains sequenced from a single sample in a study of blood T cell repertoires in COVID-19. Profiling relied on immunoSEQ multiplex PCR, and the TCRdb table lists in-frame clones only, not all of them. The sample consists of just over 60,000 clones, over 75% of them appearing once. The sample consisted of peripheral blood. These receptors came from a man aged 55-75 years with acute or convalescent COVID-19.

The gene calls are TRBV7-8 and TRBJ1-2; 8 bases fit TRBD1. With V trimmed by 1 base and J by 8 bases, 9 bases remained unmatched. The CDR3 extends over 15 amino acids. The V gene's germline CDR1 is SGHVS and CDR2 FQNEAQ. The CDR3 nucleotides are TGTGCCAGCAGCTTAGGGACAGGGCCCTATAAGGGCTACACCTTC. Amino acids: CASSLGTGPYKGYTF.

The J gene is TRBJ2-7, the V gene TRBV2, with D tentatively TRBD2 (6 bases). The germline gives CDR1 SNHLY, CDR2 FYNNEI. The CDR3 spans 13 residues. V gave up 6 bases and J gave up 2 bases, with 11 bases separating them. The CDR3 DNA follows: TGTGCCAGCAGGACTAGGGCCACCTACGAGCAGTACTTC. This codes for CASRTRATYEQYF.

The chain joins TRBV7-9 to TRBJ2-7, with 11 positions matching TRBD2. Germline values: CDR1 SEHNR, CDR2 FQNEAQ (reference sequence). The CDR3 is 16 residues long. V lost 5 bases, J lost 2 bases, and 8 bases stayed unmatched. CDR3: CASSRMTSGITYEQYF. The CDR3 DNA reads TGTGCCAGCAGCCGAATGACTAGCGGGATTACCTACGAGCAGTACTTC.

This sequence joins TRBV18 and TRBJ2-1; no reliable D call. The germline V gene has CDR1 KGHSH and CDR2 LQKENI. Trimming shortened V by 4 bases and J by 0 bases, and 13 bases separated the two germline ends. The CDR3 runs to 16 residues. CDR3: CASSLLSRDSYNEQFF. The CDR3 region has the DNA TGTGCCAGCTCACTCCTTAGCAGAGACTCCTACAATGAGCAGTTCTTC.

J is TRBJ2-7 and V is TRBV24-1; no clear D gene. The CDR3 has 14 residues. Germline-derived CDR1 and CDR2 are KGHDR and SFDVKD. The V and J ends lost 4 bases and 9 bases respectively, with 18 bases between them. The CDR3 DNA reads TGTGCCACCAGTGACCAGCACTATTTTCGAGGGCAGTACTTC. Its protein product is CATSDQHYFRGQYF.

This clone was counted a single time. The CDR3 sequence is CASSQGGFNEKLFF. The CDR3 coding sequence is TGTGCCAGCAGCCAAGGAGGATTTAATGAAAAACTGTTTTTT. J is TRBJ1-4 and V is TRBV3-1 (or the pseudogene TRBV3-2); D not certain. The V gene's germline CDR1 is LGHDT and CDR2 YNNKEL (reference sequence). CDR3 size: 14 residues. Between the trimmed V and J ends, which lost 1 base and 4 bases, there was a span of 7 bases.

This chain links TRBV6-6 with TRBJ1-3; no reliable D call. The CDR3 has 13 residues. The V gene's germline CDR1 is MNHNY and CDR2 SVGAGI (reference sequence). Trimming cost V 5 bases and J 9 bases, with 14 bases left between them. This chain's CDR3 is CASSPLVEGTIYF. Written as DNA, the CDR3 is TGTGCCAGCAGTCCCCTGGTGGAGGGCACCATATATTTT.

V gene TRBV6-1 combines with J gene TRBJ2-3; 8 bases are shared with TRBD2. Germline V CDR1 and CDR2: MNHNS, SASEGT. V shed 2 bases, J shed 0 bases, and the junction held 10 bases outside the gene matches. The CDR3 totals 18 residues. The CDR3 protein is CASSELYIGGGSTDTQYF. The CDR3 coding sequence is TGTGCCAGCAGTGAATTATACATCGGCGGGGGGAGCACAGATACGCAGTATTTT.

The chain joins TRBV3-1 (or the pseudogene TRBV3-2) to TRBJ1-5; TRBD1 matches at 7 bases. The germline V gene encodes CDR1 LGHDT and CDR2 YNNKEL (reference sequence). The CDR3 is 19 amino acids. V shed 0 bases and J 5 bases; nucleotides not matched to a gene: 16. The CDR3 region is CASSQEPYLTGKFDQPQHF. The CDR3 region has the DNA TGTGCCAGCAGCCAAGAACCCTACCTGACAGGGAAATTCGATCAGCCCCAGCATTTT.

The rearrangement joins TRBV30 to TRBJ2-7; D is perhaps TRBD2 (6 bases). Germline V gene data show CDR1 as GTSNPN and CDR2 as SVGIG (reference sequence). Trimming removed 0 bases from V and 4 bases from J, with 13 bases in between. The CDR3 has 14 residues. The CDR3: CAWSVKSGTYEQYF. CDR3 nucleotide sequence: TGTGCCTGGAGTGTAAAATCCGGGACTTACGAGCAGTACTTC.

This clone is labeled medium-sized. This chain joins TRBV7-9 and TRBJ2-1; 10 nucleotides match TRBD2. Germline CDR1 and CDR2: SEHNR and FQNEAQ (reference sequence). This CDR3 comprises 15 residues. V dropped 2 bases and J dropped 7; count of bases not matched to a gene: 5. The CDR3 loop reads CASSLLAGVVNEQFF. The CDR3, as DNA: TGTGCCAGCAGCTTACTAGCGGGAGTGGTGAATGAGCAGTTCTTC.

The rearrangement links TRBV30 to TRBJ1-5; 7 bases map to TRBD1. V was pared by 2 bases and J by 0 bases, with 4 bases of the junction left unmatched. The CDR3 contains 15 residues. Germline CDR1 reads GTSNPN; CDR2 reads SVGIG (reference sequence). CDR3 amino acids: CAWSRQGFSNQPQHF. The CDR3 DNA reads as TGTGCCTGGAGTAGACAGGGATTTAGCAATCAGCCCCAGCATTTT.

The V gene is TRBV12-3 or TRBV12-4, the J gene TRBJ1-3; 8 bases are a match to TRBD1. This CDR3 contains 13 residues. The V gene end was trimmed by 5 bases and the J gene end by 4 bases; junction bases not matched to a gene: 1. The CDR3 nucleotides are TGTGCCAGCAGTGGACAGGGAGGAAACACCATATATTTT. This sequence encodes CASSGQGGNTIYF.

This sequence joins TRBV24-1 and TRBJ2-2, with 15 nucleotides matching TRBD2. The CDR3 loop spans 20 amino acids. Germline CDR1 reads KGHDR; CDR2 reads SFDVKD. Trimming removed 1 base from V and 1 base from J; junction bases left unmatched: 6. This CDR3 reads CATSDFPGLAGGVNTGELFF. The DNA of the CDR3 is TGTGCCACCAGTGATTTCCCCGGACTAGCGGGAGGGGTGAACACCGGGGAGCTGTTTTTT.

V and J are TRBV5-4 and TRBJ1-2, with 9 bases that match TRBD1. This CDR3 region has 15 residues. The V gene end was trimmed by 4 bases and the J gene end by 6 bases; junction bases not matched to a gene: 10. Per the germline V gene, CDR1 is SGHNT and CDR2 is YYREEE (reference sequence). The CDR3, as DNA: TGTGCCAGCAGCCCTCGGCCGGGACAGGGAGATGGCTACACCTTC. Translated, it gives CASSPRPGQGDGYTF.

The rearrangement uses TRBV20-1 and TRBJ1-6; no clear D. The V gene's germline CDR1 is DFQATT and CDR2 SNEGSKA (reference sequence). V was trimmed by 3 bases and J by 6 bases, leaving 9 bases between them. There are 13 residues in the CDR3. DNA of the CDR3: TGCAGTGCTAGTGGGCAGGCTAATTCACCCCTCCACTTT. It translates to CSASGQANSPLHF.

This chain connects TRBV5-6 to TRBJ1-2; D is unresolved. With 4 bases removed from V and 7 bases from J, the gap between germline ends came to 11 bases. This CDR3 has 12 residues. Per germline, CDR1 SGHDT and CDR2 YYEEEE. The CDR3 bases are TGTGCCAGCAGCCCAGGCGGGCTTGGCTACACCTTC. Its translation is CASSPGGLGYTF.

The chain is built from TRBV24-1 and TRBJ2-5; D not resolved. The germline gives CDR1 KGHDR, CDR2 SFDVKD. Between the trimmed V and J ends, which lost 1 base and 4 bases, there was a span of 15 bases. This CDR3 spans 16 amino acids. CDR3 bases: TGTGCCACCAGTGATTTTTTGGGCCAGAGCAGAGAGACCCAGTACTTC. Amino acid sequence: CATSDFLGQSRETQYF.

The chain is built from TRBV6-5 and TRBJ1-6; tentative D call: TRBD1 (6 bases). This CDR3 comprises 15 residues. Trimming removed 0 bases at V and 8 bases at J, with 11 bases between. CDR1 and CDR2 from the germline V gene are MNHEY and SVGAGI. The CDR3 DNA reads TGTGCCAGCAGTTACTCAGGGACACTCGATTCACCCCTCCACTTT. It translates to CASSYSGTLDSPLHF.

V gene TRBV19 combines with J gene TRBJ2-6, with a tentative D call TRBD2 (5 bases). Trimming left V 8 bases short and J 4 bases short, with 15 bases between. This CDR3 is 15 amino acids long. Germline V CDR1 and CDR2: LNHDA, SQIVND (reference sequence). The CDR3 DNA reads TGTGCCAGTCGGGAACCTACGGGGGGGGCCAACGTCCTGACTTTC. Its translation is CASREPTGGANVLTF.

The chain is built from TRBV7-9 and TRBJ1-5; 7 nucleotides agree with TRBD1. V lost 2 bases, J lost 3 bases, and 4 bases stayed unmatched. The CDR3 has 15 residues. In germline, CDR1 is SEHNR, CDR2 FQNEAQ (reference sequence). The CDR3 region is CASSLFGTDNQPQHF. CDR3 bases: TGTGCCAGCAGCTTATTCGGGACAGACAATCAGCCCCAGCATTTT.